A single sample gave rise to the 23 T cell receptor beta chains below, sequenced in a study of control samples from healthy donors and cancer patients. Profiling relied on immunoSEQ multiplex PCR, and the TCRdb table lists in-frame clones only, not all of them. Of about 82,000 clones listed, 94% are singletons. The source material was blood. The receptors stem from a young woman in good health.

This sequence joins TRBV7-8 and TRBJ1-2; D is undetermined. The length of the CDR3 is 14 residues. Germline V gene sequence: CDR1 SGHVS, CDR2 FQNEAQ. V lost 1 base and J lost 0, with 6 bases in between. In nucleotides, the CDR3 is TGTGCCAGCAGCTTAGTCGGAGCTAACTATGGCTACACCTTC. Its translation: CASSLVGANYGYTF.

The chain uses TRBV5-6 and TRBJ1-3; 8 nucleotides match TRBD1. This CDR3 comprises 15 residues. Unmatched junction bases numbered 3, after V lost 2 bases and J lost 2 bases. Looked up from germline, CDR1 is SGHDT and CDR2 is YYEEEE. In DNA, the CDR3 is TGTGCCAGCAGCTTCCCGACAGGGGCTGGAAACACCATATATTTT. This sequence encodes CASSFPTGAGNTIYF.

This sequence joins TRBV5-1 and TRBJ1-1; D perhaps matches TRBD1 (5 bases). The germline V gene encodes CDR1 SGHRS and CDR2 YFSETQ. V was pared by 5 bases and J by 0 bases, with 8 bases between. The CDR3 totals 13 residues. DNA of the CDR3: TGCGCCAGCAGTCGGGGGTTGAACACTGAAGCTTTCTTT. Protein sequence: CASSRGLNTEAFF.

The chain's CDR3 is CASRGDRIYNSPLHF. The CDR3 DNA sequence: TGTGCCAGCAGGGGGGACAGAATCTATAATTCACCCCTCCACTTT. The chain uses TRBV27 and TRBJ1-6, with 7 bases identical to TRBD1. Germline loops: CDR1 MNHEY, CDR2 SMNVEV (reference sequence). V shed 6 bases and J 3 bases; nucleotides not matched to a gene: 5. This CDR3 has 15 amino acids.

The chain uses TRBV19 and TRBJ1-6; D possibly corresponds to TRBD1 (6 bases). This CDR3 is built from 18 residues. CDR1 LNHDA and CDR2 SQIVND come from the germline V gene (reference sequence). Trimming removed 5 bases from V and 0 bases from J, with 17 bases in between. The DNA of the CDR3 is TGTGCCAGTAGTGATGGACAGCCTCGGAGCTCCTATAATTCACCCCTCCACTTT. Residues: CASSDGQPRSSYNSPLHF.

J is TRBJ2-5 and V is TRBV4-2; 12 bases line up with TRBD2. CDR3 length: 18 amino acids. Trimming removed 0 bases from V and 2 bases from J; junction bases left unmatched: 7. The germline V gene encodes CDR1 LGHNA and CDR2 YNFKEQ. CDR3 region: CASSQDWLTSGGQETQYF. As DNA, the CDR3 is TGTGCCAGCAGCCAAGACTGGCTGACTAGCGGGGGACAAGAGACCCAGTACTTC.

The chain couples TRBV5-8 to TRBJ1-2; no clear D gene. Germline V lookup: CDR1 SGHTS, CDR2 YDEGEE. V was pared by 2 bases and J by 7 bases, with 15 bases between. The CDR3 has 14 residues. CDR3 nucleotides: TGTGCCAGCAGCTTTGGTCCCGAGTACGGTGGCTACACCTTC. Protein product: CASSFGPEYGGYTF.

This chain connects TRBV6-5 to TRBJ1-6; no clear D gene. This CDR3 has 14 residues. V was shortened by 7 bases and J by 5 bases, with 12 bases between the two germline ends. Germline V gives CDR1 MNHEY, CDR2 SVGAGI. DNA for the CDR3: TGTGCCAGCATAAGGCCCGTGCATAATTCACCCCTCCACTTT. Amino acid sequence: CASIRPVHNSPLHF.

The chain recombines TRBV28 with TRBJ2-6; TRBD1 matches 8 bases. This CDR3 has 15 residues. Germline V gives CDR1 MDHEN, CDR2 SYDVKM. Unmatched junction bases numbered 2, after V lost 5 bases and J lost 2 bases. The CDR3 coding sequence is TGTGCCAGCAGTAAGACAGGGGCTGGGGCCAACGTCCTGACTTTC. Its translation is CASSKTGAGANVLTF.

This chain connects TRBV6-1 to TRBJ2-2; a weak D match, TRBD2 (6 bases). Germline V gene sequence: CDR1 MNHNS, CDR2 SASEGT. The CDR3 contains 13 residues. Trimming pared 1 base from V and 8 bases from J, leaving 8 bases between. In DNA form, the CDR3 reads TGTGCCAGCAGTGAAGGGAGGGTTGGGGAGCTGTTTTTT. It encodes CASSEGRVGELFF.

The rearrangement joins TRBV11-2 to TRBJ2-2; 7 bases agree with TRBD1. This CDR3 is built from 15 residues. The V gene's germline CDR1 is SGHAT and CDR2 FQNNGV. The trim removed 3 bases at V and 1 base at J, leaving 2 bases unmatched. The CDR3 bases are TGTGCCAGCAGCTTGAGACAGGGGAACACCGGGGAGCTGTTTTTT. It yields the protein CASSLRQGNTGELFF.

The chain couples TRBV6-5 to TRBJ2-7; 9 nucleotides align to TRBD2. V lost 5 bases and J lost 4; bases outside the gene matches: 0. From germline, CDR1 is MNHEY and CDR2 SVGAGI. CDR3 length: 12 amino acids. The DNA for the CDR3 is TGTGCCAGCAGTCTAGCGGGATACGAGCAGTACTTC. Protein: CASSLAGYEQYF.

The DNA for the CDR3 is TGTGCCACCAGTGATTTGAAGGGACAACAAGAGACCCAGTACTTC. This sequence encodes CATSDLKGQQETQYF. The chain combines TRBV24-1 with TRBJ2-5; tentative D call: TRBD1 (6 bases). The CDR3 sequence is 15 residues long. Trimming pared 0 bases from V and 2 bases from J, leaving 9 bases between. Germline V CDR1 and CDR2: KGHDR, SFDVKD.

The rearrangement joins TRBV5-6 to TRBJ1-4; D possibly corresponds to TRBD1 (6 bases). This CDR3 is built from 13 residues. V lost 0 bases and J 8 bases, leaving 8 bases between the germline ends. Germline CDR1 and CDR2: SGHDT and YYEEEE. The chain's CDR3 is CASSLDREEKLFF. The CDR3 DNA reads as TGTGCCAGCAGCTTGGACAGGGAGGAAAAACTGTTTTTT.

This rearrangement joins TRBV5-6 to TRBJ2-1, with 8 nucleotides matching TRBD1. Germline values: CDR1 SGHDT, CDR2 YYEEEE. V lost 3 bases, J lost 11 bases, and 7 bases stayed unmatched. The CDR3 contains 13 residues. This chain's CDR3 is CASSSFTGGQQFF. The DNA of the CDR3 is TGTGCCAGCAGCTCCTTCACAGGGGGACAGCAGTTCTTC.

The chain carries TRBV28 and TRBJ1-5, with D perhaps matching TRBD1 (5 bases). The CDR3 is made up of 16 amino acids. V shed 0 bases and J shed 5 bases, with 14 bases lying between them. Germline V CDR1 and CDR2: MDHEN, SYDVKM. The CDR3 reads CASSLWLGEGYQPQHF. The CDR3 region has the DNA TGTGCCAGCAGTTTATGGTTAGGGGAAGGGTATCAGCCCCAGCATTTT.

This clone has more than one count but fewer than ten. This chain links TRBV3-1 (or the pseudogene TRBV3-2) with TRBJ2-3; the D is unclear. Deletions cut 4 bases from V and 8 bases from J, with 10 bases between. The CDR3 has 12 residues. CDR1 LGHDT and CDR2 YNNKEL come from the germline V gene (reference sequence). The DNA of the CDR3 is TGTGCCAGCAGCCCGCACACCGGTACGCAGTATTTT. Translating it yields CASSPHTGTQYF.

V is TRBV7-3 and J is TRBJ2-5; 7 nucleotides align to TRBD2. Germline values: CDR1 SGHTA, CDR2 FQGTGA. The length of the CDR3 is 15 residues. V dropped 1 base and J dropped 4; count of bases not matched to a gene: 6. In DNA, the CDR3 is TGTGCCAGCAGCTTAAATTTTGGGGGGGTAGAGACCCAGTACTTC. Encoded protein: CASSLNFGGVETQYF. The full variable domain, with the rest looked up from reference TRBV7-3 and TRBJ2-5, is GAGVSQTPSNKVTEKGKYVELRCDPISGHTALYWYRQSLGQGPEFLIYFQGTGAADDSGLPNDRFFAVRPEGSVSTLKIQRTERGDSAVYLCASSLNFGGVETQYFGPGTRLLVL.

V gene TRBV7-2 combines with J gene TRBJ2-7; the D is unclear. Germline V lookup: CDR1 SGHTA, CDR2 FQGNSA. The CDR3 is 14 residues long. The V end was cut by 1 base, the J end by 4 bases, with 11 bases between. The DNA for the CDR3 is TGTGCCAGCAGCTTAGATTTGACCCCTTACGAGCAGTACTTC. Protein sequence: CASSLDLTPYEQYF. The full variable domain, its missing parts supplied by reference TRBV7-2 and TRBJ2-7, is GAGVSQSPSNKVTEKGKDVELRCDPISGHTALYWYRQSLGQGLEFLIYFQGNSAPDKSGLPSDRFSAERTGGSVSTLTIQRTQQEDSAVYLCASSLDLTPYEQYFGPGTRLTVT.

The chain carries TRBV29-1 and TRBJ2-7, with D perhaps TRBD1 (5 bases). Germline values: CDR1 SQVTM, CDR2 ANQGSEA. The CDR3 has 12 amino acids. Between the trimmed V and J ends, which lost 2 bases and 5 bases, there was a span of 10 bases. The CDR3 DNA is TGCAGCGTTGAACCGCAGGGTCACGAGCAGTACTTC. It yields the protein CSVEPQGHEQYF.

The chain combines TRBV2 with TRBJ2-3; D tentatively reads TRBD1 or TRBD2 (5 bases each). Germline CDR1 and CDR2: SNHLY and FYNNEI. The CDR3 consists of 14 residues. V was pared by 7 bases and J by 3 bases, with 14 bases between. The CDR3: CASNRGAGTDTQYF. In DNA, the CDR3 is TGTGCCAGCAATAGAGGGGCAGGGACAGATACGCAGTATTTT.

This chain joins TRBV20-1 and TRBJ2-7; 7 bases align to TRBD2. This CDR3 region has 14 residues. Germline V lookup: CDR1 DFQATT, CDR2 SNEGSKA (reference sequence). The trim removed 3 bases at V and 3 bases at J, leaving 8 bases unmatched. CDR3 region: CSASRWEGHYEQYF. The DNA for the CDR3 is TGCAGTGCTAGTAGGTGGGAGGGCCACTACGAGCAGTACTTC.

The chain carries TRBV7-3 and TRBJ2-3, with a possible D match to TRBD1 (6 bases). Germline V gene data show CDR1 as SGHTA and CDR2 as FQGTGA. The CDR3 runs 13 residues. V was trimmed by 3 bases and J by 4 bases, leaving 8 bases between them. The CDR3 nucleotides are TGTGCCAGCAGCTTCAACAGGGCAGATACGCAGTATTTT. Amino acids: CASSFNRADTQYF.